What follows are 14 T cell receptor beta chains derived from one specimen sequenced in a study of T cells after yellow fever vaccination. A single record per CDR3 protein comes from TCRdb applying MiXCR to the 5' RACE reads. The sample has some 340,000 distinct CDR3 sequences, approximately 4% seen once. This specimen consisted of PBMCs, obtained 5 days after the yellow fever booster vaccination. The receptors stem from a man between 18 and 29 years old who received the YFV17D yellow fever vaccine.

The rearrangement links TRBV20-1 to TRBJ2-3; 8 nucleotides match TRBD1. V shed 0 bases and J 5 bases; nucleotides not matched to a gene: 4. Per germline, CDR1 DFQATT and CDR2 SNEGSKA (reference sequence). The CDR3 covers 14 residues. The CDR3: CSARDRGLGDTQYF. The CDR3 nucleotides are TGCAGTGCTAGAGACAGGGGGCTTGGAGATACGCAGTATTTT.

This clonotype showed up many times. The chain uses TRBV5-1 and TRBJ2-3; TRBD2 matches at 7 bases. Trimming took 6 bases from V and 2 from J; bases not matched to a gene: 6. The germline gives CDR1 SGHRS, CDR2 YFSETQ. The CDR3 length is 14 residues. CDR3 protein: CASKKGGYTDTQYF. Here the CDR3 DNA reads TGCGCCAGCAAAAAGGGAGGGTACACAGATACGCAGTATTTT. The complete variable domain, with remaining parts taken from reference TRBV5-1 and TRBJ2-3, reads KAGVTQTPRYLIKTRGQQVTLSCSPISGHRSVSWYQQTPGQGLQFLFEYFSETQRNKGNFPGRFSGRQFSNSRSEMNVSTLELGDSALYLCASKKGGYTDTQYFGPGTRLTVL.

This clonotype was seen only a few times. The V gene is TRBV28, the J gene TRBJ2-5; D might be TRBD1 (6 bases). Trimming removed 5 bases at V and 4 bases at J, with 14 bases between. This CDR3 has 14 amino acids. Germline V gene lookup returns CDR1 MDHEN and CDR2 SYDVKM. CDR3 DNA sequence: TGTGCCAGCAGTCGAATACAGGGTCGAGAGACCCAGTACTTC. Translation gives CASSRIQGRETQYF.

The table lists this clonotype with a few counts. The chain employs TRBV7-2 and TRBJ1-2; D unresolved. Germline assignment: CDR1 SGHTA and CDR2 FQGNSA. This CDR3 spans 15 amino acids. V lost 4 bases to trimming and J lost 2 bases, with 14 bases between them. The CDR3 is CASSSTGTVNYGYTF. As DNA, the CDR3 is TGTGCCAGCAGCTCAACCGGAACGGTAAACTATGGCTACACCTTC.

J is TRBJ2-1 and V is TRBV3-2; TRBD1 reflects the table's D call only, with no check against the DNA. TRBV3-2 is termed a pseudogene. CDR3 size: 13 residues. CDR3 in amino acids: CASSYRGRGERFF. The CDR3 coding sequence is TGTGCCAGCAGCTACAGGGGGCGGGGTGAGCGGTTCTTC.

J is TRBJ1-1 and V is TRBV5-1; maybe TRBD1 (5 bases). The length of the CDR3 is 16 residues. CDR1 SGHRS and CDR2 YFSETQ come from the germline V gene. Trimming shortened V by 4 bases and J by 0 bases, and 16 bases separated the two germline ends. The CDR3 coding sequence is TGCGCCAGCAGCGACCTAACAGGTGGGGTGAACACTGAAGCTTTCTTT. This translates into CASSDLTGGVNTEAFF. Full variable domain (remainder filled in from reference TRBV5-1 and TRBJ1-1): KAGVTQTPRYLIKTRGQQVTLSCSPISGHRSVSWYQQTPGQGLQFLFEYFSETQRNKGNFPGRFSGRQFSNSRSEMNVSTLELGDSALYLCASSDLTGGVNTEAFFGQGTRLTVV.

The chain joins TRBV4-3 to TRBJ2-1; perhaps TRBD2 as D (5 bases). The germline V gene has CDR1 LGHNA and CDR2 YSLEER. CDR3 length: 16 amino acids. V gave up 0 bases and J gave up 2 bases, with 11 bases separating them. This CDR3 is CASSQDPGSPYNEQFF. CDR3 coding DNA: TGCGCCAGCAGCCAAGATCCGGGATCCCCCTACAATGAGCAGTTCTTC.

The gene calls are TRBV5-1 and TRBJ2-7, with 11 bases identical to TRBD1. The CDR3 loop spans 16 amino acids. Per germline, CDR1 SGHRS and CDR2 YFSETQ. J was trimmed by 1 base and V by 6 bases; bases with no gene match: 9. The CDR3 loop reads CASTLGQGASSYEQYF. CDR3 sequence (DNA): TGCGCCAGCACCTTAGGACAGGGGGCTTCATCCTACGAGCAGTACTTC.

This clonotype was seen more than once but under ten times. This sequence joins TRBV7-2 and TRBJ2-7, with D maybe TRBD2 (5 bases). The CDR3 length is 14 residues. In germline, CDR1 is SGHTA, CDR2 FQGNSA. The V gene lost 0 bases and the J gene lost 4 bases, with 10 bases spanning the gap. CDR3 nucleotides: TGTGCCAGCAGCTTAGCGCACGGGGTTTACGAGCAGTACGTC. Encoded protein: CASSLAHGVYEQYV.

This clonotype was counted a few times. The rearrangement joins TRBV12-3 or TRBV12-4 to TRBJ1-5; 9 nucleotides match TRBD1. The V gene end was trimmed by 6 bases and the J gene end by 7 bases; junction bases not matched to a gene: 10. This CDR3 comprises 15 residues. The CDR3 nucleotides are TGTGCCAGCAGGGAATCCGGGACAGGGAGCCAGCCCCAGCATTTT. Its protein product is CASRESGTGSQPQHF.

This clonotype was detected only a few times. The rearrangement links TRBV18 to TRBJ2-3, with 9 bases that match TRBD1. This CDR3 region has 16 residues. CDR1 and CDR2 from the germline V gene are KGHSH and LQKENI. Trimming removed 3 bases from V and 3 bases from J; junction bases left unmatched: 7. CDR3 DNA: TGTGCCAGCTCACCGCCGTGGGGACAGGGAACAGATACGCAGTATTTT. It translates to CASSPPWGQGTDTQYF. Variable domain in full (rest from reference TRBV18 and TRBJ2-3): NAGVMQNPRHLVRRRGQEARLRCSPMKGHSHVYWYRQLPEEGLKFMVYLQKENIIDESGMPKERFSAEFPKEGPSILRIQQVVRGDSAAYFCASSPPWGQGTDTQYFGPGTRLTVL.

This clonotype occurred many times. This rearrangement joins TRBV20-1 to TRBJ2-7, with D perhaps assigned TRBD1 or TRBD2 (6 bases each). The CDR3 extends over 14 amino acids. With 3 bases removed from V and 2 bases from J, the gap between germline ends came to 14 bases. Germline V CDR1 and CDR2: DFQATT, SNEGSKA (reference sequence). CDR3 sequence reads: CSASSGGPTYEQYF. Here the CDR3 DNA reads TGCAGTGCTAGTAGTGGGGGGCCTACCTACGAGCAGTACTTC.

The rearrangement uses TRBV20-1 and TRBJ2-7; no firm D call. Germline V CDR1 and CDR2: DFQATT, SNEGSKA (reference sequence). The CDR3 totals 16 residues. V lost 5 bases and J 2 bases, leaving 22 bases between the germline ends. The CDR3 nucleotides read TGCAGTGCTTGGGGATATAATTATAGGTTCACCTACGAGCAGTACGTC. This encodes CSAWGYNYRFTYEQYV.

In its sample, this clonotype was seen a few times. The genes are TRBV4-1 and TRBJ1-6; no clear D. CDR3 length: 16 amino acids. V lost 0 bases to trimming and J lost 8 bases, with 14 bases between them. The germline gives CDR1 MGHRA, CDR2 YSYEKL. CDR3 nucleotide sequence: TGCGCCAGCAGCCAAGATTTTCGTGGAGAGGATTCACCCCTCCACTTT. Translating it yields CASSQDFRGEDSPLHF.